Each of the 10 T cell receptor beta chains below was sequenced from the same sample in a study of blood T cell repertoires in COVID-19. Measured with immunoSEQ multiplex PCR; TCRdb has only the in-frame clones, and not every one. The sample has about half a million clones; about 85% are singletons. The sequenced sample was PBMCs or T cells enriched from blood (not recorded which). These receptors all come from a woman aged 60 to 75 who had recovered from COVID-19.

The chain carries TRBV25-1 and TRBJ2-5; 10 bases are a match to TRBD1. V lost 3 bases and J lost 1; bases outside the gene matches: 2. CDR3 length equals 15 residues. From germline, CDR1 is MGHDK and CDR2 SYGVNS. Here the CDR3 DNA reads TGTGCCAGCAGTGAGCGACAGGGGGCCCAAGAGACCCAGTACTTC. Translation gives CASSERQGAQETQYF.

The chain employs TRBV24-1 and TRBJ2-2, with 8 bases lining up with TRBD1. The CDR3 covers 15 residues. Germline loops: CDR1 KGHDR, CDR2 SFDVKD. Trimming took 3 bases from V and 4 from J; bases not matched to a gene: 3. The CDR3 DNA is TGTGCCACCAGTGATCGGCAGGGGGCCACCGGGGAGCTGTTTTTT. It translates to CATSDRQGATGELFF.

The chain joins TRBV5-1 to TRBJ2-7, with D maybe TRBD1 (5 bases). The CDR3 spans 17 residues. V lost 4 bases, J lost 0 bases, and 20 bases lay in between. Germline V gene data show CDR1 as SGHRS and CDR2 as YFSETQ. The CDR3 loop is CASSPGDIFRVSYEQYF. In nucleotides, the CDR3 is TGCGCCAGCAGCCCTGGAGACATCTTCAGGGTCTCCTACGAGCAGTACTTC.

The chain combines TRBV30 with TRBJ1-4, with TRBD1 matching over 8 bases. V trimming: 1 base; J trimming: 8 bases; junction bases outside the gene matches: 6. The CDR3 is 14 residues long. Germline V gives CDR1 GTSNPN, CDR2 SVGIG (reference sequence). The CDR3 sequence: CAWSGPDREEKLFF. Written as DNA, the CDR3 is TGTGCCTGGAGTGGACCGGACAGGGAGGAAAAACTGTTTTTT.

The rearrangement uses TRBV12-3 or TRBV12-4 and TRBJ1-1, with D possibly being TRBD1 (5 bases). Trimming removed 5 bases from V and 5 bases from J, with 12 bases in between. The CDR3 sequence is 13 residues long. The CDR3 DNA reads TGTGCCAGCAGTAGGACACCCGGGACTGAAGCTTTCTTT. Amino acids: CASSRTPGTEAFF.

CDR3 DNA sequence: TGTGCCTGGAAGCGGTCCATGAACACTGAAGCTTTCTTT. Translated, it gives CAWKRSMNTEAFF. The chain couples TRBV30 to TRBJ1-1; unclear D gene. CDR1 GTSNPN and CDR2 SVGIG come from the germline V gene (reference sequence). V was cut by 4 bases and J by 0 bases, with 9 bases left in between. The length of the CDR3 is 13 residues.

This sequence joins TRBV5-1 and TRBJ1-2, with 9 bases aligning to TRBD1. The CDR3 is 15 residues long. CDR1 and CDR2 (germline): SGHRS, YFSETQ. Trimming at V came to 0 bases and at J to 9 bases, leaving 9 bases not matched to a gene. The CDR3 nucleotides read TGCGCCAGCAGCTTGGCGGGACAGGGTACTCTGCGCTACACCTTC. Translating gives CASSLAGQGTLRYTF.

This chain uses TRBV7-9 with TRBJ1-1; no clear D gene. In germline, CDR1 is SEHNR, CDR2 FQNEAQ (reference sequence). CDR3 size: 14 residues. V was clipped by 2 bases and J by 1 base, with 8 bases between them. The CDR3 here is CASSLIQTNTEAFF. The CDR3, as DNA: TGTGCCAGCAGCTTAATACAGACGAACACTGAAGCTTTCTTT.

This chain links TRBV10-1 with TRBJ2-5; D may be TRBD1 (6 bases). Germline CDR1 WNHNN, CDR2 SYGVQD (reference sequence). V lost 10 bases to trimming and J lost 3 bases, with 18 bases between them. The CDR3 spans 14 residues. The CDR3 nucleotides are TGCGCCAACTCGGGGACACAAACCAAAGAGACCCAGTACTTC. This gives the protein CANSGTQTKETQYF.

This rearrangement joins TRBV5-4 to TRBJ2-3, with TRBD2 matching over 7 bases. The CDR3 contains 12 residues. Per the germline V gene, CDR1 is SGHNT and CDR2 is YYREEE (reference sequence). J gave up 4 bases and V 10 bases, and 6 bases lay outside the gene matches. The CDR3 DNA sequence: TGTGCCGTTCGGGGGGACTCAGATACGCAGTATTTT. Protein: CAVRGDSDTQYF.